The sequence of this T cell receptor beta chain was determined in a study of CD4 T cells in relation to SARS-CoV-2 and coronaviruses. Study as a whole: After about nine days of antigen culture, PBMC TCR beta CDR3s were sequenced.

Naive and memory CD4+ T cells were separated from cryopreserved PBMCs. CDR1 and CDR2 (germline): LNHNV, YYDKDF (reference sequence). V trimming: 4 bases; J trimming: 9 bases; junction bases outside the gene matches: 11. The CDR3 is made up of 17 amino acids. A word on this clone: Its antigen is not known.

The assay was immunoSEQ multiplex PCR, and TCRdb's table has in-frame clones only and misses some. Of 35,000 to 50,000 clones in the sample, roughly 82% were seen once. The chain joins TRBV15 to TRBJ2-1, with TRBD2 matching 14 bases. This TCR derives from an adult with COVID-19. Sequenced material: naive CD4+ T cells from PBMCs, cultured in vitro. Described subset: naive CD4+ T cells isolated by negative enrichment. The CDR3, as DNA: TGTGCCACCAGCACCGGCCCGGGACTAGCGGGAGAAGGTGAGCAGTTCTTC. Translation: CATSTGPGLAGEGEQFF.